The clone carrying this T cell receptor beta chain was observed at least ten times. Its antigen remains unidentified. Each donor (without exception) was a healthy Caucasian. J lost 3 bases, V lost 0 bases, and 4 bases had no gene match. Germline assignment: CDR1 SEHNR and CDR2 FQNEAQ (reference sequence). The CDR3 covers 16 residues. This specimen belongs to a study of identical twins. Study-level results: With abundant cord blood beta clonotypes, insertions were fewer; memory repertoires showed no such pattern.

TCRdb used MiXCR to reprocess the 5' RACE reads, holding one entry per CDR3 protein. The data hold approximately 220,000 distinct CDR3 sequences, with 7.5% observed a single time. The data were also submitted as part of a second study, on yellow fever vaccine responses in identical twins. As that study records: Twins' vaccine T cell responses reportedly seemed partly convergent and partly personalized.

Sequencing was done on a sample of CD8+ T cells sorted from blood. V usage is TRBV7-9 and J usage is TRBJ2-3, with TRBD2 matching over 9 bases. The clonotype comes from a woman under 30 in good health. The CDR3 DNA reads TGTGCCAGCAGCTTAGCCGCGGGGGGGCTAACAGATACGCAGTATTTT. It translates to CASSLAAGGLTDTQYF.